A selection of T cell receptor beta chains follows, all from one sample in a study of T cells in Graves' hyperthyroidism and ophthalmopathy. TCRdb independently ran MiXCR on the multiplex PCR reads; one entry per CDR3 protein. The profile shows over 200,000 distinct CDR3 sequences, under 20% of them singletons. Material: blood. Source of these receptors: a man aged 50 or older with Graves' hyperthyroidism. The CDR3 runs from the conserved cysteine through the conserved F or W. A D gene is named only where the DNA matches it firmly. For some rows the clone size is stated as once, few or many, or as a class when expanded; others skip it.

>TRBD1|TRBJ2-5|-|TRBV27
CASSLKDRAQETQYF
TGTGCCAGCAGTTTAAAGGACAGGGCCCAAGAGACCCAGTACTTC
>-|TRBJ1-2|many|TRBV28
CASSLDRYGYTF
TGTGCCAGCAGCCTTGACCGGTATGGCTACACCTTC
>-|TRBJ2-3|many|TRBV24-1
CATSSAREMGPDTQYF
TGTGCCACCTCCTCGGCCCGGGAGATGGGGCCAGATACGCAGTATTTT
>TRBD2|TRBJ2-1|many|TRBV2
CASNVDGRLNEQFF
TGTGCCAGCAACGTCGACGGGAGGCTCAATGAGCAGTTCTTC
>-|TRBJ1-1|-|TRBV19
CASSIVSGNTEAFF
TGTGCCAGTAGTATAGTTTCGGGGAACACTGAAGCTTTCTTT
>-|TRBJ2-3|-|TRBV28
CASSSTVTSTDTQYF
TGTGCCAGCAGCTCGACGGTTACTAGCACAGATACGCAGTATTTT
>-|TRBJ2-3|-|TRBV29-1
CSVSNAGADTQYF
TGCAGCGTTTCGAACGCAGGGGCAGATACGCAGTATTTT
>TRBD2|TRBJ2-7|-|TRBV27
CASSLGGGVFEQYF
TGTGCCAGCAGTTTAGGCGGGGGGGTCTTCGAGCAGTACTTC
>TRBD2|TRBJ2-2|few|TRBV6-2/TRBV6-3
CASSLAVGNTGELFF
TGTGCCAGCAGCCTAGCGGTGGGTAACACCGGGGAGCTGTTTTTT
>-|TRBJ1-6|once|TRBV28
CASSLSTKLSYNSPLHF
TGTGCCAGCAGTTTATCGACCAAACTCTCCTATAATTCACCCCTCCACTTT
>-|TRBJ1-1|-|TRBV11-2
CASSLRGKNTEAFF
TGTGCCAGCAGCTTACGGGGGAAGAACACTGAAGCTTTCTTT
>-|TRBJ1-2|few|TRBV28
CASRPDLWHGYTF
TGTGCCAGCAGACCGGACCTATGGCATGGCTACACCTTC
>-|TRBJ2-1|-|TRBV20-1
CSARDSALYNEQFF
TGCAGTGCTAGGGACTCGGCATTATACAATGAGCAGTTCTTC
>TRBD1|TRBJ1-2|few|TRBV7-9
CASSLAGQENYGYTF
TGTGCCAGCAGCTTAGCAGGACAGGAGAACTATGGCTACACCTTC
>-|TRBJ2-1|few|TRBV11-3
CASSVKRGYNEQFF
TGTGCCAGCAGCGTTAAAAGGGGTTACAATGAGCAGTTCTTC
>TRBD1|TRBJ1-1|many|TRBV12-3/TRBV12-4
CAINKGARVVTEAFF
TGTGCCATAAACAAGGGGGCGCGGGTGGTCACTGAAGCTTTCTTT
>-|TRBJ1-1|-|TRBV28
CASSGRSLSRPEAFF
TGTGCCAGCAGCGGAAGGAGCCTCAGTAGGCCTGAAGCTTTCTTT
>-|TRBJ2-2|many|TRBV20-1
CSARNKQGGGGELFF
TGCAGTGCTAGAAATAAGCAGGGGGGTGGCGGGGAGCTGTTTTTT
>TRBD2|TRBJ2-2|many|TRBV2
CASKGLAGNTGELFF
TGTGCCAGCAAAGGACTAGCGGGGAACACCGGGGAGCTGTTTTTT
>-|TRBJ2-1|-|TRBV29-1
CGGSSSYNEQFF
TGCGGAGGGTCCAGCTCCTACAATGAGCAGTTCTTC
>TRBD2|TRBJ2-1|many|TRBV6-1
CASSSSGANEQFF
TGTGCCAGCAGCAGTAGCGGGGCCAATGAGCAGTTCTTC
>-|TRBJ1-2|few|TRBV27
CASSHYPPGDYGYTF
TGTGCCAGCAGCCATTATCCCCCAGGGGACTATGGCTACACCTTC
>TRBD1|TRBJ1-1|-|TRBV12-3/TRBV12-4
CASSLETGRFTEAFF
TGTGCCAGCAGTTTAGAGACAGGGAGGTTCACTGAAGCTTTCTTT
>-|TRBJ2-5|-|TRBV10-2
CASDWGVGKTQYF
TGCGCCAGCGACTGGGGGGTCGGAAAGACCCAGTACTTC
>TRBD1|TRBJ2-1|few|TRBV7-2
CASSGDRVSREQFF
TGTGCCAGCAGCGGGGACAGGGTTTCGAGGGAGCAGTTCTTC
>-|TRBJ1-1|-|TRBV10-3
CAISDPTYMNTEAFF
TGTGCCATCAGTGACCCGACATACATGAACACTGAAGCTTTCTTT
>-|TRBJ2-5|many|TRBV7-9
CASSLRDFGQETQYF
TGTGCCAGCAGCTTAAGGGATTTTGGCCAAGAGACCCAGTACTTC
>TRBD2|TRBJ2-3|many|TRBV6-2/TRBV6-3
CASSYSSGALGAQYF
TGTGCCAGCAGTTACTCTAGCGGGGCACTCGGGGCGCAGTATTTT
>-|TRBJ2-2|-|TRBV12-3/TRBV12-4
CASTAWDTGELFF
TGTGCCAGCACCGCCTGGGATACCGGGGAGCTGTTTTTT
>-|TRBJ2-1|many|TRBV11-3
CASSLAQSNYNEQFF
TGTGCCAGCAGCTTGGCTCAGTCGAACTACAATGAGCAGTTCTTC
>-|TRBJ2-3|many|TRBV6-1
CASSGSARVGDTQYF
TGTGCCAGCAGTGGTTCCGCCAGGGTTGGAGATACGCAGTATTTT
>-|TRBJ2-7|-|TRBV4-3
CASSQDPSQDLYEQYF
TGCGCCAGCAGCCAAGATCCCAGCCAAGATCTCTACGAGCAGTACTTC
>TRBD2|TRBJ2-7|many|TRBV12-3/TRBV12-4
CASTRPNGRDEQYF
TGTGCCAGCACCCGGCCAAACGGGAGGGACGAGCAGTACTTC